This TCR beta chain was recorded in a study of regulatory and conventional T cells in RAG deficiency. Study outcomes and limitations: Other subsets showed approximately 10-fold reductions, but Treg unique TCR beta sequences fell approximately 90-fold in these patients.

CDR3 length: 13 amino acids. Looked up from germline, CDR1 is SGHRS and CDR2 is YFSETQ. The V end lost 0 bases, the J end lost 3 bases, and 3 bases lay between the germline ends. The table came from immunoSEQ multiplex PCR; TCRdb's copy has only in-frame clones and leaves some out. The sample holds more than 650 clones, about 40% seen once. For this clone: Its matching antigen is unknown.

The sorted conventional CD4+ T cells were CD25-low and CD127-high, with genomic DNA sequenced. Of eight RAG-deficient patients, one had SCID, two Omenn syndrome, five CID or atypical SCID. Source material: CD4+ effector T cells sorted from blood. This clonotype was obtained from a human donor with RAG deficiency presenting as severe combined immunodeficiency. The chain employs TRBV5-1 and TRBJ2-2; D call uncertain. The CDR3 DNA is TGCGCCAGCAGCTTGGCGTACACCGGGGAGCTGTTTTTT. Encoded protein: CASSLAYTGELFF.